This T cell receptor beta chain was observed in a study of CD49a tissue-resident CD8 T cells in human skin (dated by TCRdb to about 2017). Broadly, across the study: Subsets of tissue-resident memory CD8+ T cells in human skin, defined by their expression of CD49a, CD69 and CD103, were what the study examined.

Details on this clone: There is no known antigen for this receptor. Base quality data are lacking; no much larger clone is found one base away.

For four or five healthy donors, CD8+ T cells were sorted from blood, dermis and epidermis, and the TCR beta CDR3 regions of these cells were analysed. Both blood and skin samples were provided by each TCR-sequenced donor, and all TCR-sequenced donors were healthy individuals. Before TCR beta sequencing, CD8+ T cell populations were isolated by sorting. Before any analysis of T cells, the skin was split into dermal and epidermal compartments. The library was built by means of the immunoSEQ multiplex PCR assay. In the original analysis: How frequently each TCR V beta family was used was compared between the sorted CD8+ T cell populations from blood, dermis and epidermis. Here the immuneACCESS table is served through TCRdb, limited to in-frame sequences with V and J called. Missing clones are a known gap in these copies; in checked studies unresolved V genes cover under half, and the rest lacks a known reason. The V and J calls and clone size are taken from that table; D and trimming were inferred from the DNA. This sample is represented by around 280 clones; roughly nine tenths of them were singletons. About 26% of the sample rests with the top ten.

The sequence was obtained from a human donor in good health. The sequenced sample consisted of CD103+ CD49a- CD8+ T cells sorted from skin epidermis.

CDR3 reads: CASSLSQGGTEAFF. DNA sequence: TGTGCCAGCAGTTTATCGCAGGGTGGTACTGAAGCTTTCTTT. Recombination linked TRBV27 to TRBJ1-1; a weak D assignment points to TRBD1 (5 bases agree). According to the germline V gene (reference sequence), CDR1 reads MNHEY and CDR2 reads SMNVEV. V is cut by 0 bases and J by 5 bases, and the space between the germline ends is 10 bases. Spanning cysteine to phenylalanine, the CDR3 consists of 14 amino acids. The read is trimmed to its CDR3 DNA, 42 bases read in frame from base 1.